The entry below gives a single T cell receptor (beta chain) sequence along with its context. No cognate antigen has been identified for it. There are no base qualities to consult, and no much larger clone falls within one base. Read against the paper, the sample's treatment or condition label means: allogeneic hematopoietic cell transplantation with graft depleted of TCRalphabeta T cells and CD19 B cells. The transplant recipients were children given TCRalphabeta/CD19-depleted allogeneic hematopoietic cell grafts. The method behind the library was PCR. The sequencer was an Illumina HiSeq 2500. Molecular barcoding was employed in the preparation of TCR libraries, with unique molecular identifiers being used to normalize TCRbeta repertoire quantification. Using fastp trimming at Q25 and MiXCR clonotype assembly, TCRdb reanalyzed the public sequencing data and kept in-frame beta chains. Each entry merges the rows of one CDR3 protein and shows their most common DNA and genes. The sample table contains some 550,000 distinct CDR3 sequences; only one count was recorded for under 25% of them. The ten largest account for 13% to 15% of the sample.

Trimming removed 5 bases from V and 2 bases from J; the gene matches leave 7 bases unexplained. CDR1 and CDR2 (SGHTA, FQGNSA) derive from the germline V gene. Spanning cysteine to phenylalanine, the CDR3 consists of 17 amino acids. Left in the record is the CDR3 DNA by itself, 51 bases read in frame from the first base. The entry originates in a study of T-cell reconstitution after alpha-beta-depleted transplantation in children (TCRdb year 2016). Context from the whole study: Using TCR repertoire profiling, the study quantitatively followed how T-cell immune reconstitution unfolded in children after TCRalphabeta/CD19-depleted allogeneic hematopoietic cell transplantation.

What the study reported, not specific to this receptor: In some patients, the high TCRbeta diversity seen at day 60 was put down to recipient T cells and intrathymic progenitors that had survived conditioning. The frequencies of hyperexpanded clones fell over the following months, and after one year, T-cell counts and TCRbeta diversity were mostly attributed to newly produced T cells. The apparently early recovery of alphabetaT-cell counts about two months after transplant reportedly depended on only several hundred rapidly expanded clones that came from non-depleted graft cells.

This TCR came from a boy under two years old who had a stem cell transplant for acute myeloid leukemia, so the T cells may come from the graft donor. Sequencing used PBMCs, mostly from graft donor cells, obtained 360 days after TCRalphabeta/CD19-depleted stem cell transplant. This sequence uses TRBV7-2 and TRBJ2-7, with 15 central nucleotides matching TRBD2. For the CDR3, the sequence is CASSPLRTSGGAYEQYF. The DNA sequence is given as TGTGCCAGCAGCCCTCTTAGGACTAGCGGGGGGGCCTACGAGCAGTACTTC.